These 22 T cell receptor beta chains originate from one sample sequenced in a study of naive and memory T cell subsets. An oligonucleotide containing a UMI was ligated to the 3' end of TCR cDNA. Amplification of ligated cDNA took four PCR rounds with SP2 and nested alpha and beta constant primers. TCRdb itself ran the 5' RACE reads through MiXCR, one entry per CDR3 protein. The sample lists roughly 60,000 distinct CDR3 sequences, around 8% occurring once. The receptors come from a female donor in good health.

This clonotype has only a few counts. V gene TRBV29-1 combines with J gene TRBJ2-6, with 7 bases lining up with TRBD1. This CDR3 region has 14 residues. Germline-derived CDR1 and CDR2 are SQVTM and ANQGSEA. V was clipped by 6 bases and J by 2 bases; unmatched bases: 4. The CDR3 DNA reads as TGCAGCGTACGAACAGGGGCTGGGGCCAACGTCCTGACTTTC. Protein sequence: CSVRTGAGANVLTF.

DNA of the CDR3: TGTGCCAGCAGTTTAGGGCAGGGTAGGGAGCAGTTCTTC. Protein: CASSLGQGREQFF. The J gene is TRBJ2-1, the V gene TRBV12-3 or TRBV12-4, with D possibly TRBD1 on 5 matching bases. CDR3 length equals 13 residues. V lost 1 base and J 10 bases, leaving 11 bases between the germline ends.

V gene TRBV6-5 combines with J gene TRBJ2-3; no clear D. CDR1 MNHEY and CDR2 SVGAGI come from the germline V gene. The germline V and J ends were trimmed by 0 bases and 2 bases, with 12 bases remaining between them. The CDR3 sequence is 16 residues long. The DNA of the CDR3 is TGTGCCAGCAGTTACTCCACGACGGCTCCCACAGATACGCAGTATTTT. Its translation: CASSYSTTAPTDTQYF.

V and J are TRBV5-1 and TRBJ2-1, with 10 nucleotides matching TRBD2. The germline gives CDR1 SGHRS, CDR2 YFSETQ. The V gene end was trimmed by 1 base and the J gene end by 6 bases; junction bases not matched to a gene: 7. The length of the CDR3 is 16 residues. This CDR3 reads CASSLFLAGDFNEQFF. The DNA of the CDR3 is TGCGCCAGCAGCTTGTTTCTAGCGGGGGATTTCAATGAGCAGTTCTTC. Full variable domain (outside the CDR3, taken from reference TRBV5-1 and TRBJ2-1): KAGVTQTPRYLIKTRGQQVTLSCSPISGHRSVSWYQQTPGQGLQFLFEYFSETQRNKGNFPGRFSGRQFSNSRSEMNVSTLELGDSALYLCASSLFLAGDFNEQFFGPGTRLTVL.

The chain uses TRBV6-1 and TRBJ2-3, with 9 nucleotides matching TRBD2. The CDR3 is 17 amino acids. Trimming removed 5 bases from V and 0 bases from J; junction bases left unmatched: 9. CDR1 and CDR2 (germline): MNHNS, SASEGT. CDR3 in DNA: TGTGCCAGCAGTTCTGCGGGAGGGGGAGCTAGCACAGATACGCAGTATTTT. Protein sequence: CASSSAGGGASTDTQYF.

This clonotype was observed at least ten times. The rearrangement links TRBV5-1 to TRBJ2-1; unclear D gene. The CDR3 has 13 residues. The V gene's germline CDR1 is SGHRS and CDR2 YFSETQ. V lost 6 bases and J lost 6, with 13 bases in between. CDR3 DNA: TGCGCCAGCACCAACCCCACCAGCAATGAGCAGTTCTTC. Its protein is CASTNPTSNEQFF.

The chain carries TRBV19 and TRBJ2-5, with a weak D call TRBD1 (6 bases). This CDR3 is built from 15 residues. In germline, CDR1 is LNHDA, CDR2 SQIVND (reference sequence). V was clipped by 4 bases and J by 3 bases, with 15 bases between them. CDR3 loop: CASSTGDTRKETQYF. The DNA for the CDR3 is TGTGCCAGTAGTACCGGGGACACCAGAAAAGAGACCCAGTACTTC.

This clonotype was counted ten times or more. In DNA, the CDR3 is TGCAGTGCTAGGGACAGGGCAATTGGCTACACCTTC. It specifies CSARDRAIGYTF. The chain joins TRBV20-1 to TRBJ1-2; 8 bases agree with TRBD1. CDR3 length equals 12 residues. Unmatched junction bases numbered 4, after V lost 3 bases and J lost 7 bases. Germline CDR1 and CDR2: DFQATT and SNEGSKA (reference sequence).

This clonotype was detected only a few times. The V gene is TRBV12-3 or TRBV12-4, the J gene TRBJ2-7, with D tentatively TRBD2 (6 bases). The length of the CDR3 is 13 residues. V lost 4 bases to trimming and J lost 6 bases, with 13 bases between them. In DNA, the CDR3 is TGTGCCAGCAGTTCTGGAGGGAGTTTCGAGCAGTACTTC. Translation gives CASSSGGSFEQYF.

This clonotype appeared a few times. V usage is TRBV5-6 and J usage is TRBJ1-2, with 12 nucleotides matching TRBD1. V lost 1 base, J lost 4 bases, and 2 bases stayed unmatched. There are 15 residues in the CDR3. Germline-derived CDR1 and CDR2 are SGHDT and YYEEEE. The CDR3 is CASSLRDRGLYGYTF. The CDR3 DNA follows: TGTGCCAGCAGCTTGCGGGACAGGGGGCTCTATGGCTACACCTTC.

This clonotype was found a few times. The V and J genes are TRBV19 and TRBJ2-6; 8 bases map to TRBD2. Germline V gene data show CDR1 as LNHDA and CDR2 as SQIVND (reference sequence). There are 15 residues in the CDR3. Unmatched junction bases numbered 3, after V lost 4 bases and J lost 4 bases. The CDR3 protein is CASSRGTRGANVLTF. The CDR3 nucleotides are TGTGCCAGTAGTAGAGGGACTAGGGGGGCCAACGTCCTGACTTTC.

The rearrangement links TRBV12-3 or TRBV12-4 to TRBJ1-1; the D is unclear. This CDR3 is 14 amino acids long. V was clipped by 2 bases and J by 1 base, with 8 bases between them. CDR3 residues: CASSLLLENTEAFF. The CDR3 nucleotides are TGTGCCAGCAGTTTATTGTTAGAGAACACTGAAGCTTTCTTT.

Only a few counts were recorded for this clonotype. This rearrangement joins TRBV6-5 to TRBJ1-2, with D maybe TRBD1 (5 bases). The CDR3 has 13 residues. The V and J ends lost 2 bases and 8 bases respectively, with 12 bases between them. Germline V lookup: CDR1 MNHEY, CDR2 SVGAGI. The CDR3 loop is CASSYGGTWGYTF. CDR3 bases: TGTGCCAGCAGTTACGGAGGGACTTGGGGCTACACCTTC.

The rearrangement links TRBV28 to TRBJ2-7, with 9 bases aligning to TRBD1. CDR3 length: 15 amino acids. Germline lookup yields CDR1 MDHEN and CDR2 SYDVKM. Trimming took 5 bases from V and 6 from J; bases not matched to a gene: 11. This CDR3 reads CASSHSGTGISEQYF. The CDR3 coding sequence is TGTGCCAGCAGTCATTCCGGGACAGGGATTAGCGAGCAGTACTTC.

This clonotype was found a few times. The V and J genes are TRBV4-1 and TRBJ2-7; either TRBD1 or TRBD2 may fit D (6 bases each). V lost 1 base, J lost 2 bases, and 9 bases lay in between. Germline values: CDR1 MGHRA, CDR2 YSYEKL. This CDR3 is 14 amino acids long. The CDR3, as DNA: TGCGCCAGCAGCCAAGTGGAGGGGGCCTACGAGCAGTACTTC. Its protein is CASSQVEGAYEQYF.

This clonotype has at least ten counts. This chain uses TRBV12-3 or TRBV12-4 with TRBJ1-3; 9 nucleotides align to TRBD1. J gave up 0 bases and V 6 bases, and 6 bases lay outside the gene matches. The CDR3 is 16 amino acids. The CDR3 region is CASRTTGGASGNTIYF. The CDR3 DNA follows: TGTGCCAGCAGGACAACAGGGGGCGCCTCTGGAAACACCATATATTTT.

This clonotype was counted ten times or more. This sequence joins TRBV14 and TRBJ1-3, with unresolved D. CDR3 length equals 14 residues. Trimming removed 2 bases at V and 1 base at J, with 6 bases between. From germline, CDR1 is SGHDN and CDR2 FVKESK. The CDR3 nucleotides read TGTGCCAGCAGCCAAATTCTGTCTGGAAACACCATATATTTT. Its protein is CASSQILSGNTIYF.

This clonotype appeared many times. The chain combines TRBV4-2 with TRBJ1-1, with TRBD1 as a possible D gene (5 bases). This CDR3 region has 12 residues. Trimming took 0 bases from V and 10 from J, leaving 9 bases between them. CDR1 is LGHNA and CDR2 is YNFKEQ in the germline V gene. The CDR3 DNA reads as TGTGCCAGCAGCCAAGACGGCAGGGTAGCTTTCTTT. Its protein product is CASSQDGRVAFF.

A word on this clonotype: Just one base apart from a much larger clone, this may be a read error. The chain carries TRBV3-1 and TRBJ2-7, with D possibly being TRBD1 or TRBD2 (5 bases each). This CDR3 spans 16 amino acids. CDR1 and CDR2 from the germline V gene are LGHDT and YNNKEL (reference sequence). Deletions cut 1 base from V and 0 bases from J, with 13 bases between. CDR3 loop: CASSQGGSGNSYEQYF. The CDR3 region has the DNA TGTGCCAGCAGCCAAGGAGGGTCAGGGAACTCCTACGAGCAGTACTTC.

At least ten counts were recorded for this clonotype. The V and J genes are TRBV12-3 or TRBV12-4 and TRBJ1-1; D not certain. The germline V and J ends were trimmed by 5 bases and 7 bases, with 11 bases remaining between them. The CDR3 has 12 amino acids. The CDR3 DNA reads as TGTGCCAGCAGTCGAGGACGGATTGAAGCTTTCTTT. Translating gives CASSRGRIEAFF.

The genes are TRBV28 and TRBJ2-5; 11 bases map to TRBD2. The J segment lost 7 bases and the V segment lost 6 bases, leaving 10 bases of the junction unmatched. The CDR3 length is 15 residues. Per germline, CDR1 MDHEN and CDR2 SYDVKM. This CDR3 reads CASSRTSGRSGTQYF. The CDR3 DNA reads TGTGCCAGCAGCCGAACTAGCGGGAGATCCGGGACCCAGTACTTC.

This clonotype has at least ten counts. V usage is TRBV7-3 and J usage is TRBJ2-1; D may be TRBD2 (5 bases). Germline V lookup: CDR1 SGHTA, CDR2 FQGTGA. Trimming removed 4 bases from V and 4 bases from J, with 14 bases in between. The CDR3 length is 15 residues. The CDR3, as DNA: TGTGCCAGCAGCTCCCAGAGGGCTCTTTACAATGAGCAGTTCTTC. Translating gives CASSSQRALYNEQFF.